A single sample is the source of the 18 T cell receptor beta chains below, sequenced in a study of blood T cell repertoires in COVID-19. Generated by immunoSEQ multiplex PCR, the TCRdb table keeps only in-frame clones and is missing some. The sample holds about 140,000 clones, approximately 88% seen once. Input material: PBMCs or T cells enriched from blood (not recorded which). The receptors stem from a man in his 70s who had been exposed to COVID-19.

The chain has TRBV6-5 and TRBJ2-7; D may be TRBD2 (6 bases). Trimming removed 6 bases at V and 0 bases at J, with 15 bases between. The CDR3 runs 15 residues. Germline loops: CDR1 MNHEY, CDR2 SVGAGI. CDR3 sequence: CASRRRVGGSYEQYF. As DNA, the CDR3 is TGTGCCAGCAGGCGCCGAGTGGGGGGCTCCTACGAGCAGTACTTC.

The rearrangement links TRBV28 to TRBJ2-7; TRBD1 matches at 8 bases. Trimming at V came to 4 bases and at J to 3 bases, leaving 11 bases not matched to a gene. The CDR3 length is 16 residues. Germline V gene sequence: CDR1 MDHEN, CDR2 SYDVKM. CDR3 nucleotide sequence: TGTGCCAGCAGTTCCCTTCAAGCGACAGGGGACTACGAGCAGTACTTC. It specifies CASSSLQATGDYEQYF.

This clone was counted a few times. V is TRBV5-5 and J is TRBJ1-1, with D possibly TRBD1 on 5 matching bases. Germline V gives CDR1 SGHKS, CDR2 YYEKEE (reference sequence). The germline V and J ends were trimmed by 3 bases and 0 bases, with 15 bases remaining between them. CDR3 length equals 16 residues. CDR3 nucleotide sequence: TGTGCCAGCAGCTCCCTCGGGGGTGGGGTGAACACTGAAGCTTTCTTT. This gives the protein CASSSLGGGVNTEAFF.

This chain's CDR3 is CSSQGANTGELFF. The CDR3 nucleotides are TGTAGCAGCCAGGGCGCGAACACCGGGGAGCTGTTTTTT. This rearrangement joins TRBV19 to TRBJ2-2, with D possibly being TRBD1 (5 bases). Germline V CDR1 and CDR2: LNHDA, SQIVND (reference sequence). This CDR3 contains 13 residues.

This sequence joins TRBV6-5 and TRBJ1-6; D is undetermined. Germline V gene data show CDR1 as MNHEY and CDR2 as SVGAGI. Trimming removed 0 bases at V and 7 bases at J, with 13 bases between. The CDR3 consists of 16 residues. The CDR3 loop reads CASSYSIPGNNSPLHF. The CDR3 DNA sequence: TGTGCCAGCAGTTACTCGATACCGGGGAACAATTCACCCCTCCACTTT.

This clone was observed a few times. V and J are TRBV5-6 and TRBJ2-5, with D unclear. V was shortened by 1 base and J by 5 bases, with 15 bases between the two germline ends. Germline V gene lookup returns CDR1 SGHDT and CDR2 YYEEEE. The CDR3 is 15 residues long. CDR3 residues: CASSLWQAPTETQYF. CDR3 in DNA: TGTGCCAGCAGCTTGTGGCAGGCGCCGACGGAGACCCAGTACTTC. The full variable domain, with the rest looked up from reference TRBV5-6 and TRBJ2-5, is DAGVTQSPTHLIKTRGQQVTLRCSPKSGHDTVSWYQQALGQGPQFIFQYYEEEERQRGNFPDRFSGHQFPNYSSELNVNALLLGDSALYLCASSLWQAPTETQYFGPGTRLLVL.

The rearrangement links TRBV7-9 to TRBJ2-3, with D perhaps TRBD2 (7 bases). CDR3 length equals 16 residues. Germline lookup yields CDR1 SEHNR and CDR2 FQNEAQ (reference sequence). The V end was cut by 4 bases, the J end by 2 bases, with 16 bases between. CDR3 bases: TGTGCCAGCAGCTCAACCCTAGGGGGGGACACAGATACGCAGTATTTT. Residues: CASSSTLGGDTDTQYF. The whole variable domain, filled in from reference TRBV7-9 and TRBJ2-3, reads DTGVSQNPRHKITKRGQNVTFRCDPISEHNRLYWYRQTLGQGPEFLTYFQNEAQLEKSRLLSDRFSAERPKGSFSTLEIQRTEQGDSAMYLCASSSTLGGDTDTQYFGPGTRLTVL.

The J gene is TRBJ2-5, the V gene TRBV12-5, with a tentative D call TRBD1 (6 bases). The CDR3 loop spans 14 amino acids. CDR1 and CDR2 (germline): LGHNT, FRNRAP. The V end was cut by 3 bases, the J end by 7 bases, with 15 bases between. CDR3 loop: CASGLSGASGTQYF. CDR3 nucleotide sequence: TGTGCTAGTGGTTTATCAGGGGCGTCGGGGACCCAGTACTTC.

The CDR3 here is CASSLFSLAADTQYF. Here the CDR3 DNA reads TGTGCCAGCAGCTTATTTTCTCTTGCGGCAGATACGCAGTATTTT. The gene calls are TRBV7-3 and TRBJ2-3; D remains ambiguous. Trimming removed 2 bases from V and 4 bases from J, with 13 bases in between. CDR1 is SGHTA and CDR2 is FQGTGA in the germline V gene. This CDR3 has 15 residues.

The rearrangement links TRBV19 to TRBJ1-2, with D tentatively TRBD1 (5 bases). The CDR3 consists of 16 residues. V was cut by 2 bases and J by 4 bases, with 17 bases left in between. CDR1 LNHDA and CDR2 SQIVND come from the germline V gene (reference sequence). The CDR3 protein is CASSIKTAPNLYGYTF. CDR3 DNA sequence: TGTGCCAGTAGTATAAAGACAGCTCCTAACCTCTATGGCTACACCTTC.

This clone was detected once. This chain joins TRBV5-5 and TRBJ2-7, with TRBD1 identical over 7 bases. Germline CDR1 and CDR2: SGHKS and YYEKEE (reference sequence). Trimming removed 3 bases from V and 6 bases from J; junction bases left unmatched: 9. The CDR3 totals 14 residues. The CDR3 sequence: CASSSTGNQLEQYF. The CDR3 nucleotides read TGTGCCAGCAGCTCGACAGGGAATCAACTCGAGCAGTACTTC.

The V call is TRBV4-3, the J call TRBJ2-6; D might be TRBD1 (5 bases). Germline CDR1 LGHNA, CDR2 YSLEER. V was shortened by 2 bases and J by 0 bases, with 5 bases between the two germline ends. The CDR3 consists of 15 residues. The CDR3 region is CASSQTGSGANVLTF. The CDR3 bases are TGCGCCAGCAGCCAAACAGGCTCTGGGGCCAACGTCCTGACTTTC.

This clone was seen a handful of times. The same CDR3 also results from other DNA sequences found in this sample. The chain recombines TRBV9 with TRBJ2-1; TRBD2 might be the D (5 bases). The CDR3 is made up of 11 amino acids. CDR1 and CDR2 (germline): SGDLS, YYNGEE. With 3 bases removed from V and 9 bases from J, the gap between germline ends came to 7 bases. The CDR3 spells CASSARGEQFF. For the CDR3, the DNA is TGTGCCAGCAGCGCCCGGGGTGAGCAGTTCTTC.

This clone appeared a few times. CDR3: CASRPRLAGFYNEQFF. The CDR3 bases are TGTGCCAGCAGGCCACGACTAGCGGGATTCTACAATGAGCAGTTCTTC. The chain employs TRBV28 and TRBJ2-1; TRBD2 matches at 11 bases. The CDR3 runs 16 residues. Germline CDR1 MDHEN, CDR2 SYDVKM. Unmatched junction bases numbered 7, after V lost 6 bases and J lost 3 bases.

This clone occurred once. This chain links TRBV27 with TRBJ1-2; no definite D call. V was pared by 6 bases and J by 12 bases, with 17 bases between. CDR3 length equals 12 residues. Germline assignment: CDR1 MNHEY and CDR2 SMNVEV (reference sequence). CDR3 sequence reads: CASRNVRPADTF. DNA of the CDR3: TGTGCCAGCAGAAATGTGCGGCCCGCAGACACCTTC.

V is TRBV19 and J is TRBJ2-7, with 12 bases aligning to TRBD2. Germline values: CDR1 LNHDA, CDR2 SQIVND (reference sequence). The V segment lost 3 bases and the J segment 2 bases; nucleotides outside the gene matches: 8. This CDR3 is built from 17 residues. CDR3 protein: CASSIGLAGGPPYEQYF. The CDR3, as DNA: TGTGCCAGTAGTATCGGGCTAGCGGGAGGGCCGCCCTACGAGCAGTACTTC.

V and J are TRBV6-5 and TRBJ1-1; no clear D. Germline V lookup: CDR1 MNHEY, CDR2 SVGAGI. The CDR3 contains 15 residues. V was clipped by 0 bases and J by 3 bases, with 11 bases between them. The CDR3 reads CASSYSTGGYTEAFF. The CDR3 DNA is TGTGCCAGCAGTTACTCGACGGGCGGGTACACTGAAGCTTTCTTT.

This clone appeared a single time. This chain connects TRBV29-1 to TRBJ2-3; 10 nucleotides agree with TRBD1. V was pared by 7 bases and J by 5 bases, with 6 bases of the junction left unmatched. The CDR3 extends over 13 amino acids. Germline V CDR1 and CDR2: SQVTM, ANQGSEA. The CDR3 loop is CSGGTGVVDTQYF. CDR3 nucleotide sequence: TGCAGCGGTGGGACAGGGGTTGTAGATACGCAGTATTTT.